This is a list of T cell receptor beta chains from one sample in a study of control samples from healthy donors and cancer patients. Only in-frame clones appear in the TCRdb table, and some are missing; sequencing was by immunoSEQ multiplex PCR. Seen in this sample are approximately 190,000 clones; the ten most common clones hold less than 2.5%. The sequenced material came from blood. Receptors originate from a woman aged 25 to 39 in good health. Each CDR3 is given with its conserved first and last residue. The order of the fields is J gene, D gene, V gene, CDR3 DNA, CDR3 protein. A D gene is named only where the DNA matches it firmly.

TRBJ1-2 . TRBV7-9 TGTGCCAGCAGCTGGCTAGGGGGGGATGGCTACACCTTC CASSWLGGDGYTF
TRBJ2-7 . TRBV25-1 TGTGCCAGCAGTGAATTCACGGCCGACTACGAGCAGTACTTC CASSEFTADYEQYF
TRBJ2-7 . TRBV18 TGTGCCAGCTCGCCCAGGGACGAGCAGTACTTC CASSPRDEQYF
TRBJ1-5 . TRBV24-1 TGTGCCACCGGCGGGACCATCGGTCAGCCCCAGCATTTT CATGGTIGQPQHF
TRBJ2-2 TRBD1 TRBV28 TGTGCCAGCAGTCAAAGGACAGGAGGCGCCGGGGAGCTGTTTTTT CASSQRTGGAGELFF
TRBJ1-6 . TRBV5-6 TGTGCCAGCAGCTTGGTCAGGTTAGCGACGAATTCACCCCTCCACTTT CASSLVRLATNSPLHF
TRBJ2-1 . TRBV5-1 TGCGCCAGCAGCTTGGCCCCGGGACACTCCACCAATGAGCAGTTCTTC CASSLAPGHSTNEQFF
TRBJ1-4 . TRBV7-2 TGTGCCAGCAGCTTATTCCCCCGGAGGATTATAAATGAAAAACTGTTTTTT CASSLFPRRIINEKLFF
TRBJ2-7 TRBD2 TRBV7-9 TGTGCCAGCAGCTTAGCCTGGGCTAGCGGGGTCTACGAGCAGTACTTC CASSLAWASGVYEQYF
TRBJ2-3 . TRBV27 TGTGCCAGCAGTTTAAGGGCCAGCGGGCTGTTCACAGATACGCAGTATTTT CASSLRASGLFTDTQYF
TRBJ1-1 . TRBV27 TGTGCCAGCAGGGACGGAGAGAACACTGAAGCTTTCTTT CASRDGENTEAFF
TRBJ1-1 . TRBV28 TGTGCCAGCAGACAATATCGAACCACTGAAGCTTTCTTT CASRQYRTTEAFF
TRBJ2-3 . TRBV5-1 TGCGCCAGCAGCTCAACAGCCACAGATACGCAGTATTTT CASSSTATDTQYF
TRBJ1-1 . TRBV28 TGTGCCAGCATCGCCAGCCTGAACACTGAAGCTTTCTTT CASIASLNTEAFF
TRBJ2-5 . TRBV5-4 TGTGCCAGCAGCTTGTCTGGGGGTACCCAAGAGACCCAGTACTTC CASSLSGGTQETQYF
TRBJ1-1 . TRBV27 TGTGCCAGCAGTCAGAATAAGGGGGTAGTAAGAACGAACACTGAAGCTTTCTTT CASSQNKGVVRTNTEAFF
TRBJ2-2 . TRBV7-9 TGTGCCAGCAGCCCCCTAGGAACCGGGGAGCTGTTTTTT CASSPLGTGELFF
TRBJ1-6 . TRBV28 TGTGCCAGCAGTTTGGTTAGCTCCTATAATTCACCCCTCCACTTT CASSLVSSYNSPLHF
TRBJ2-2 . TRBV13 TGTGCCAGCAGCACAAAGCGTTCCGGGGAGCTGTTTTTT CASSTKRSGELFF
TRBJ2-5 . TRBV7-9 TGTGCCAGCAGCGAACTAGGGACGCGGAGACAAGAGACCCAGTACTTC CASSELGTRRQETQYF
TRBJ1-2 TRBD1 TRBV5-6 TGTGCCAGCAGCCATGGGACAGTTAACTATGGCTACACCTTC CASSHGTVNYGYTF
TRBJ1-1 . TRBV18 TGTGCCAGCTCACCACCGTCCAGGCCGGCCACTGAAGCTTTCTTT CASSPPSRPATEAFF
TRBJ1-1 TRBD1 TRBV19 TGTGCCAGTAGTAGCTACAGGGGCAACACTGAAGCTTTCTTT CASSSYRGNTEAFF
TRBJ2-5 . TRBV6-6 TGTGCCAGCAGTATGGACAGAAGCCAAGAGACCCAGTACTTC CASSMDRSQETQYF
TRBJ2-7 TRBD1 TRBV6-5 TGTGCCAGCACCCCAATGCGGACAGGGGAAGAAGAGCAGTACTTC CASTPMRTGEEEQYF
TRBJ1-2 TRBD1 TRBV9 TGTGCCAGCGCCGAATTCGGGACAGGGGGTGGCTATGGCTACACCTTC CASAEFGTGGGYGYTF
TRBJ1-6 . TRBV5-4 TGTGCCAGCAGCTTGGACCTCCCGAGGAATTCACCCCTCCACTTT CASSLDLPRNSPLHF
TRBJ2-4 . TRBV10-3 TGTGCCATCAGTGAGAGGGCAGGGGAAAACATTCAGTACTTC CAISERAGENIQYF
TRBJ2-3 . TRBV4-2 TGTGCCAGCAGCCAAGCCTCAGAGCTAGGTACGCAGTATTTT CASSQASELGTQYF
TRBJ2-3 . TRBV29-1 TGCAGCGTTGCCATGGGACTCTCGCAGTATTTT CSVAMGLSQYF
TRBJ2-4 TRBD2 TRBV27 TGTGCCAGCAGTGGAGAGCGGGGAGGAGGCAAAAACATTCAGTACTTC CASSGERGGGKNIQYF
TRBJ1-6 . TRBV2 TGTGCCAGCTGTTTGGAAGGACAGTCTTCGTCACCCCTCCACTTT CASCLEGQSSSPLHF
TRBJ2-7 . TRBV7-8 TGTGCCAGCAGTCCGAACATGGGCTACGAGCAGTACTTC CASSPNMGYEQYF
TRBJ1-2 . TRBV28 TGTGCCAGTAGTGGACCCGGTCGCTATGGCTACACCTTC CASSGPGRYGYTF
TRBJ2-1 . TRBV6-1 TGTGCCAGCAGTGATACGGGGGCTGACAATGAGCAGTTCTTC CASSDTGADNEQFF
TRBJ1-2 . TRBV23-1 TGCGCCAGCAGTCAATCGGGACGGGCGTCCTGCTATGGCTACACCTTC CASSQSGRASCYGYTF
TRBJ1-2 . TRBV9 TGTGCCAGCAGCGAGATAGGCTATGGCTACACCTTC CASSEIGYGYTF
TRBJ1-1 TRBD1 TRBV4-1 TGCGCCAGCAGCCAGATACAGGGGATGAACACTGAAGCTTTCTTT CASSQIQGMNTEAFF
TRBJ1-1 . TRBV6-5 TGTGCCAGCGGGGGCCTTGGTAGTGAAGCTTTCTTT CASGGLGSEAFF
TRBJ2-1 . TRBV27 TGTGCCAGCAGGAGAGGAGGGGCCAACAATGAGCAGTTCTTC CASRRGGANNEQFF
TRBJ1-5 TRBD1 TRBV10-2 TGCGCCAGCAGTGCTCTGGACAGGGGAAGCAATCAGCCCCAGCATTTT CASSALDRGSNQPQHF
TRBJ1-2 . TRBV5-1 TGCGCCAGCAGCACCGACAGTCACTATGGCTACACCTTC CASSTDSHYGYTF
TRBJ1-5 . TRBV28 TGTGCCAGCGCATACCCGGACAGCGATAATCAGCCCCAGCATTTT CASAYPDSDNQPQHF
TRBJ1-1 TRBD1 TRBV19 TGTGCCAGTAGTTTTGGACAGGGGGCCGGTACTGAAGCTTTCTTT CASSFGQGAGTEAFF
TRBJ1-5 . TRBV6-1 TGTGCCAGCAGTGAAGCAGGGGCGTCACAGCCCCAGCATTTT CASSEAGASQPQHF
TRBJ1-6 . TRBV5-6 TGTGCCAGCAGTTTGGGGGATGGGACCCTCCACTTT CASSLGDGTLHF
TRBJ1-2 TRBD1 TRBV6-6 TGTGCCAGCAGCCGCGTAGACAGGGGGCGTCCCTATGGCTACACCTTC CASSRVDRGRPYGYTF
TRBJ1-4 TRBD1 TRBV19 TGTGCCAGTAGTACAGGCGACAGGGGGCGTCATGAAAAACTGTTTTTT CASSTGDRGRHEKLFF
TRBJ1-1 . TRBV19 TGTGCCAGTAGTATAGTTATCGGGCACACTGAAGCTTTCTTT CASSIVIGHTEAFF
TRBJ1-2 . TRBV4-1 TGCGCCAGCAGCCAAGAATGGGGTGAAGGCTACACCTTC CASSQEWGEGYTF
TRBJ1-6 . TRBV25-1 TGTGCCAGCAGGAGCTCCTATAATTCACCCCTCCACTTT CASRSSYNSPLHF
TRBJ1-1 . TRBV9 TGTGCCAGCACACCACCCGGTCGGACTGAAGCTTTCTTT CASTPPGRTEAFF
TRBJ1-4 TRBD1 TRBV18 TGTGCCAGCTCACGTTTCAGGGGGCGAGGTTCGGATGAAAAACTGTTTTTT CASSRFRGRGSDEKLFF
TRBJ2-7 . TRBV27 TGTGCCAGCAGTTTATCCCAGGGGACGCCAATAGAGCAGTACTTC CASSLSQGTPIEQYF